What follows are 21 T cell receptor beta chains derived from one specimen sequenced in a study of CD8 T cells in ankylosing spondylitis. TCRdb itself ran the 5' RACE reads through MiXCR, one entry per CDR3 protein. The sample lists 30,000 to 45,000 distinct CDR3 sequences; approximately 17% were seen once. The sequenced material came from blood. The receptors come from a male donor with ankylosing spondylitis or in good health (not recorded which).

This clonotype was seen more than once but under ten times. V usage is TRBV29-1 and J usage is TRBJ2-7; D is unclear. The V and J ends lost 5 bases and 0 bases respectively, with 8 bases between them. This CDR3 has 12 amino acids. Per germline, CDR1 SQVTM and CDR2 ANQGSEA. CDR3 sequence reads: CSVTVSSYEQYF. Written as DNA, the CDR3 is TGCAGCGTTACAGTAAGCTCCTACGAGCAGTACTTC.

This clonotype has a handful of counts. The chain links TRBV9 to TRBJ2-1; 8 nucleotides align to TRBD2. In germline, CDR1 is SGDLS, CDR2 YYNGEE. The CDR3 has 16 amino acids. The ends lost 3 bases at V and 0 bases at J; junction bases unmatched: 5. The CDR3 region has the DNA TGTGCCAGCAGCGCCCCCACTAGCGGCTCCTACAATGAGCAGTTCTTC. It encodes CASSAPTSGSYNEQFF.

CDR3 loop: CSVEDKGATSGRSDFNEQFF. In DNA, the CDR3 is TGCAGCGTTGAAGATAAGGGGGCGACTAGCGGGAGGAGCGATTTCAATGAGCAGTTCTTC. The chain uses TRBV29-1 and TRBJ2-1, with 13 positions matching TRBD2. CDR1 and CDR2 from the germline V gene are SQVTM and ANQGSEA. The V and J ends lost 0 bases and 6 bases, in that order; junction bases with no gene match: 17. CDR3 length: 20 residues.

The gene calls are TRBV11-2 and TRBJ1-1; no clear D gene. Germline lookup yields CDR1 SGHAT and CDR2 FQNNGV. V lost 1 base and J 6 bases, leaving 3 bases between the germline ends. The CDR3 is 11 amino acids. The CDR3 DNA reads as TGTGCCAGCAGCTTAGGGTCTGAAGCTTTCTTT. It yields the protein CASSLGSEAFF. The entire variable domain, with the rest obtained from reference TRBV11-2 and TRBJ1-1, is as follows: EAGVAQSPRYKIIEKRQSVAFWCNPISGHATLYWYQQILGQGPKLLIQFQNNGVVDDSQLPKDRFSAERLKGVDSTLKIQPAKLEDSAVYLCASSLGSEAFFGQGTRLTVV.

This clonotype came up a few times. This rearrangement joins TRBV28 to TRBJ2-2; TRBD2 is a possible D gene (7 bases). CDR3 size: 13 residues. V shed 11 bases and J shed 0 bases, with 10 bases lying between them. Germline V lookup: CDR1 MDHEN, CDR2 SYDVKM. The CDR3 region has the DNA TGTGCCTGCGGGGGCCCGAACACCGGGGAGCTGTTTTTT. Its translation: CACGGPNTGELFF.

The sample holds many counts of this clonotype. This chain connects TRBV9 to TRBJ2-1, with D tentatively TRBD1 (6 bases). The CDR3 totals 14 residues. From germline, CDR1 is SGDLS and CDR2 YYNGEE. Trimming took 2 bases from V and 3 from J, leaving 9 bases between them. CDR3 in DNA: TGTGCCAGCAGCGTTACAGGGCACTACAATGAGCAGTTCTTC. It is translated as CASSVTGHYNEQFF. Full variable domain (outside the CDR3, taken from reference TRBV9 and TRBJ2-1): DSGVTQTPKHLITATGQRVTLRCSPRSGDLSVYWYQQSLDQGLQFLIQYYNGEERAKGNILERFSAQQFPDLHSELNLSSLELGDSALYFCASSVTGHYNEQFFGPGTRLTVL.

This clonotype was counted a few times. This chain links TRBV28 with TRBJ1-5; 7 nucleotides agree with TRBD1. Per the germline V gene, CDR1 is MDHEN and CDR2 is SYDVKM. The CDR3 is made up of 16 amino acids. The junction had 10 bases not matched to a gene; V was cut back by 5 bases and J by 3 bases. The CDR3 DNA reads TGTGCCAGCAGTGCCGCGGCAGGGGGTTTCAATCAGCCCCAGCATTTT. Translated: CASSAAAGGFNQPQHF. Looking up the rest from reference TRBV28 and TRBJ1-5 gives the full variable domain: DVKVTQSSRYLVKRTGEKVFLECVQDMDHENMFWYRQDPGLGLRLIYFSYDVKMKEKGDIPEGYSVSREKKERFSLILESASTNQTSMYLCASSAAAGGFNQPQHFGDGTRLSIL.

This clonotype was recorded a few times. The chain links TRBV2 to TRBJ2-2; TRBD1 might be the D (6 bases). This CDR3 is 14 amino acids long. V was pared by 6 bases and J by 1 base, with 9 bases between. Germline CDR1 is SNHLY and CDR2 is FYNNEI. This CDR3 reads CASRTGQNTGELFF. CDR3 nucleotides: TGTGCCAGCAGGACGGGACAGAACACCGGGGAGCTGTTTTTT.

The CDR3 DNA sequence: TGTGCCATCTCCGCGGGTTTTGGCACCGGGGAGCTGTTTTTT. Its protein product is CAISAGFGTGELFF. The genes are TRBV19 and TRBJ2-2, with D perhaps matching TRBD2 (5 bases). The CDR3 spans 14 residues. V was shortened by 10 bases and J by 4 bases, with 16 bases between the two germline ends. From germline, CDR1 is LNHDA and CDR2 SQIVND (reference sequence).

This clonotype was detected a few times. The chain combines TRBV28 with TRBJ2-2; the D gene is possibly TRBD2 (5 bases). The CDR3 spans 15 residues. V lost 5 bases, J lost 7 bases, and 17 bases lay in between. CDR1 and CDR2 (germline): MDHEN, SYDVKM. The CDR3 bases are TGTGCCAGCAGTAATTCGGGGTACGGTATCGGGGAGCTGTTTTTT. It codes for CASSNSGYGIGELFF. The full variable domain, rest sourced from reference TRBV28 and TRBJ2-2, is DVKVTQSSRYLVKRTGEKVFLECVQDMDHENMFWYRQDPGLGLRLIYFSYDVKMKEKGDIPEGYSVSREKKERFSLILESASTNQTSMYLCASSNSGYGIGELFFGEGSRLTVL.

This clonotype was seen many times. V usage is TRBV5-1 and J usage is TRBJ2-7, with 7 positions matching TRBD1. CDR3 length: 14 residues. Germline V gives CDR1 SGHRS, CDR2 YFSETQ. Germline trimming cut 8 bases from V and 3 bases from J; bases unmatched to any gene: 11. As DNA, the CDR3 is TGCGCCAGAACTACCGGGACAGCACTCTACGAGCAGTACGTC. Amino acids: CARTTGTALYEQYV.

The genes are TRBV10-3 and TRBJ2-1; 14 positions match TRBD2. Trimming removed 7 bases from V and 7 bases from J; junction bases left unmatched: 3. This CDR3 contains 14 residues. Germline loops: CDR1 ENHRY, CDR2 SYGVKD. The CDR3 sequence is CAIKTSGGANEQFF. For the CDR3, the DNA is TGTGCCATCAAGACTAGCGGGGGGGCTAATGAGCAGTTCTTC.

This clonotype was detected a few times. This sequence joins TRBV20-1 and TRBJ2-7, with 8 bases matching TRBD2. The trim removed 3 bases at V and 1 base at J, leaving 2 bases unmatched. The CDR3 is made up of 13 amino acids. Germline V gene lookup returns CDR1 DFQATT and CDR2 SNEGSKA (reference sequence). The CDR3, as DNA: TGCAGTGCTAGGTCTAGCGGGTCCTACGAGCAGTACGTC. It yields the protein CSARSSGSYEQYV.

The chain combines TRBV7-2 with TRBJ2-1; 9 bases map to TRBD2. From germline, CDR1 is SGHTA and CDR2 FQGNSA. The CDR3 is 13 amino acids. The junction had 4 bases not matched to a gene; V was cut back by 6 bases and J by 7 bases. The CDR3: CASSSGSWNEQFF. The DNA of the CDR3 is TGTGCCAGCAGTAGCGGGAGTTGGAATGAGCAGTTCTTC.

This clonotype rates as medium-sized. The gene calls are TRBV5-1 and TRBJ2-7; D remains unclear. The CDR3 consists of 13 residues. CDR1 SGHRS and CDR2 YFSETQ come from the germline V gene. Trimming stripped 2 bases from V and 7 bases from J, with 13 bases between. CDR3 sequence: CASSFTDLGEQYF. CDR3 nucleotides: TGCGCCAGCAGCTTCACCGACCTGGGGGAGCAGTACTTC.

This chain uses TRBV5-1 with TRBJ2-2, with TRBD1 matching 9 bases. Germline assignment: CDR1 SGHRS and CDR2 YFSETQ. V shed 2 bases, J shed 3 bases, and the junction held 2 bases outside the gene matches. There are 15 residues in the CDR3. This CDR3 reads CASSFRTGDTGELFF. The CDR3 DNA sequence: TGCGCCAGCAGCTTCCGGACAGGGGACACCGGGGAGCTGTTTTTT.

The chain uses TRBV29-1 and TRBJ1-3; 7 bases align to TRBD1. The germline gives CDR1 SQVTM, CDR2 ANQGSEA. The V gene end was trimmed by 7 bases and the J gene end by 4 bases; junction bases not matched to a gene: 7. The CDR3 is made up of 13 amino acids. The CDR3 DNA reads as TGCAGCGGTTTAACAGGGGACGGAAACACCATATATTTT. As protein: CSGLTGDGNTIYF.

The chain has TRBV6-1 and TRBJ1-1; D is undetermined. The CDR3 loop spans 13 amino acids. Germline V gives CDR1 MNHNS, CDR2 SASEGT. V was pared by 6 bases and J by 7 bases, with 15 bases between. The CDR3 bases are TGTGCCAGCAGGGTGAACAATATTTTTGAAGCTTTCTTT. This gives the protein CASRVNNIFEAFF.

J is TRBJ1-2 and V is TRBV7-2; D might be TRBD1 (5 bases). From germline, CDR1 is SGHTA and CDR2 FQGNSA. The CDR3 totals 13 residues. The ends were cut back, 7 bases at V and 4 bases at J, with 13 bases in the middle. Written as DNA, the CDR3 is TGTGCCAGCAAAAGGGGAATGACCTATGGCTACACCTTC. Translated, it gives CASKRGMTYGYTF.

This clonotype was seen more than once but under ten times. The CDR3 spells CSVVRGPSNTGELFF. Here the CDR3 DNA reads TGCAGCGTTGTAAGGGGGCCCTCGAACACCGGGGAGCTGTTTTTT. The rearrangement uses TRBV29-1 and TRBJ2-2; 7 bases fit TRBD1. With V trimmed by 4 bases and J by 0 bases, 5 bases remained unmatched. This CDR3 region has 15 residues. CDR1 and CDR2 (germline): SQVTM, ANQGSEA.

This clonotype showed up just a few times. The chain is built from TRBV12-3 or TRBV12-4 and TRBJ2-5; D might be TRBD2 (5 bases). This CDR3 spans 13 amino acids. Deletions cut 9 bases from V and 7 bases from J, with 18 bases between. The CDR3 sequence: CASGGPRVGTQYF. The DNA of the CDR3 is TGTGCCAGTGGTGGTCCGAGGGTCGGGACCCAGTACTTC.